Below, 18 T cell receptor beta chains from the same sample are listed, as sequenced in a study of shared clonotypes between healthy human individuals. Data came from immunoSEQ multiplex PCR; TCRdb stores just in-frame clones and leaves some out. The table includes 1,500,000 or so clones, 95% to 97% detected once. The sample taken for sequencing was naive CD4+ T cells sorted from blood. Described subset: CD45RA+ positively selected. The source is a man aged 25-45 years in good health.

The rearrangement uses TRBV4-3 and TRBJ2-2; D remains ambiguous. Trimming shortened V by 1 base and J by 7 bases, and 7 bases separated the two germline ends. This CDR3 has 13 amino acids. Germline V lookup: CDR1 LGHNA, CDR2 YSLEER. The chain's CDR3 is CASSQVLGGELFF. The CDR3 DNA is TGCGCCAGCAGCCAAGTCCTGGGCGGGGAGCTGTTTTTT.

The chain is built from TRBV6-5 and TRBJ2-7; maybe TRBD1 (6 bases). Germline lookup yields CDR1 MNHEY and CDR2 SVGAGI. CDR3 length: 13 residues. The ends were cut back, 3 bases at V and 6 bases at J, with 12 bases in the middle. The CDR3 here is CASSYPTGREQYF. The DNA of the CDR3 is TGTGCCAGCAGTTATCCGACAGGTCGCGAGCAGTACTTC.

This clone was seen just once. The chain combines TRBV13 with TRBJ1-1; D ambiguous. The CDR3 is 18 residues long. In germline, CDR1 is PRHDT, CDR2 FYEKMQ (reference sequence). Trimming left V 2 bases short and J 3 bases short, with 22 bases between. The DNA for the CDR3 is TGTGCCAGCAGCTTAATCAAGGGTTTAAGTTTTGGTCACACTGAAGCTTTCTTT. It is translated as CASSLIKGLSFGHTEAFF.

In regard to this clone: The sample has other DNA sequences that encode this CDR3 too. The rearrangement links TRBV5-1 to TRBJ1-1; D remains unclear. The CDR3 runs to 14 residues. Germline values: CDR1 SGHRS, CDR2 YFSETQ. Trimming shortened V by 0 bases and J by 0 bases, and 6 bases separated the two germline ends. The CDR3 sequence: CASSLGPMNTEAFF. In DNA, the CDR3 is TGCGCCAGCAGCTTGGGCCCCATGAACACTGAAGCTTTCTTT.

This clone was picked up one time. Other DNA sequences of this sample code for an identical CDR3. The gene calls are TRBV5-1 and TRBJ2-7, with TRBD2 matching 14 bases. The germline V gene has CDR1 SGHRS and CDR2 YFSETQ. V was clipped by 3 bases and J by 3 bases; unmatched bases: 2. This CDR3 has 15 residues. The CDR3 sequence: CASSSGLAGGYEQYF. The CDR3 bases are TGCGCCAGCAGCTCTGGACTAGCGGGAGGCTACGAGCAGTACTTC.

The chain combines TRBV21-1 with TRBJ2-7; TRBD1 is the table's D call, not checked against the DNA. TRBV21-1 is labeled a pseudogene. CDR3 length: 15 residues. The DNA of the CDR3 is TGTGCCAGCAGCAAGGGCGTACAGGACAACATAGAGCAGTACTTC. It yields the protein CASSKGVQDNIEQYF.

This clone was observed a few times. This specimen includes other DNA sequences encoding the same CDR3. V is TRBV7-8 and J is TRBJ2-7, with 11 bases identical to TRBD2. The CDR3 consists of 15 residues. The trim removed 4 bases at V and 3 bases at J, leaving 5 bases unmatched. Germline values: CDR1 SGHVS, CDR2 FQNEAQ. CDR3 in DNA: TGTGCCAGCAGCTGGGGCCTAGCGGGAGGCTACGAGCAGTACTTC. Protein: CASSWGLAGGYEQYF.

V gene TRBV7-8 combines with J gene TRBJ2-1; 10 bases map to TRBD2. The length of the CDR3 is 16 residues. The J segment lost 2 bases and the V segment lost 5 bases, leaving 6 bases of the junction unmatched. The germline CDR1 and CDR2 sequences are SGHVS and FQNEAQ. The CDR3 reads CASSIGLADAYNEQFF. CDR3 coding DNA: TGTGCCAGCAGCATCGGACTAGCGGACGCCTACAATGAGCAGTTCTTC.

The chain carries TRBV20-1 and TRBJ1-1; D gene ambiguous. Germline lookup yields CDR1 DFQATT and CDR2 SNEGSKA (reference sequence). The CDR3 loop spans 10 amino acids. V was trimmed by 6 bases and J by 7 bases, leaving 9 bases between them. The DNA for the CDR3 is TGCAGTGCCTCACGACTTGAAGCTTTCTTT. Its protein product is CSASRLEAFF.

J is TRBJ1-3 and V is TRBV5-1; D unresolved. The V end lost 1 base, the J end lost 2 bases, and 7 bases lay between the germline ends. The germline V gene encodes CDR1 SGHRS and CDR2 YFSETQ. The CDR3 is 14 residues long. The CDR3 sequence is CASSLRGAGNTIYF. The CDR3 DNA reads TGCGCCAGCAGCTTGCGGGGTGCTGGAAACACCATATATTTT.

The chain employs TRBV9 and TRBJ2-1, with a possible D match to TRBD1 (5 bases). The CDR3 extends over 15 amino acids. Per germline, CDR1 SGDLS and CDR2 YYNGEE. The V end lost 4 bases, the J end lost 2 bases, and 13 bases lay between the germline ends. The CDR3 region has the DNA TGTGCCAGCAGCCCAGCACAGGAGACCTACAATGAGCAGTTCTTC. It is translated as CASSPAQETYNEQFF.

The gene calls are TRBV11-2 and TRBJ2-7, with TRBD2 matching over 12 bases. Germline loops: CDR1 SGHAT, CDR2 FQNNGV. The CDR3 is made up of 18 amino acids. J gave up 2 bases and V 5 bases, and 13 bases lay outside the gene matches. CDR3 sequence: CASSPLRRTSGKTYEQYF. The CDR3 coding sequence is TGTGCCAGCAGCCCCCTCCGCCGGACTAGCGGGAAAACCTACGAGCAGTACTTC. Full variable domain (rest looked up from reference TRBV11-2 and TRBJ2-7): EAGVAQSPRYKIIEKRQSVAFWCNPISGHATLYWYQQILGQGPKLLIQFQNNGVVDDSQLPKDRFSAERLKGVDSTLKIQPAKLEDSAVYLCASSPLRRTSGKTYEQYFGPGTRLTVT.

V usage is TRBV7-9 and J usage is TRBJ2-1, with D perhaps matching TRBD2 (5 bases). There are 15 residues in the CDR3. CDR1 SEHNR and CDR2 FQNEAQ come from the germline V gene (reference sequence). V was trimmed by 2 bases and J by 5 bases, leaving 13 bases between them. The CDR3 region has the DNA TGTGCCAGCAGCTTATTTTCGGGAAGAGACAATGAGCAGTTCTTC. Translating it yields CASSLFSGRDNEQFF. Full variable domain (remainder filled in from reference TRBV7-9 and TRBJ2-1): DTGVSQNPRHKITKRGQNVTFRCDPISEHNRLYWYRQTLGQGPEFLTYFQNEAQLEKSRLLSDRFSAERPKGSFSTLEIQRTEQGDSAMYLCASSLFSGRDNEQFFGPGTRLTVL.

The genes are TRBV18 and TRBJ2-7; 7 positions match TRBD2. The CDR3 is 16 amino acids. The germline V gene encodes CDR1 KGHSH and CDR2 LQKENI. V trimming: 3 bases; J trimming: 1 base; junction bases outside the gene matches: 9. The CDR3 loop is CASSPIPSGLSYEQYF. The CDR3 bases are TGTGCCAGCTCACCTATTCCTAGCGGCTTATCCTACGAGCAGTACTTC.

Concerning this clone itself: Mismatch with germline at one junction end may stem from a read error. The chain is built from TRBV7-7 and TRBJ2-1, with no clear D. The CDR3 runs 15 residues. Germline V lookup: CDR1 SSHAT, CDR2 FNYEAQ (reference sequence). The CDR3 loop is CASSLVGGSGTEQFF. The CDR3 DNA follows: TGTGCTAGCAGCTTAGTAGGCGGTAGTGGTACTGAGCAGTTCTTC.

This chain connects TRBV29-1 to TRBJ2-1; 8 nucleotides line up with TRBD2. The CDR3 totals 13 residues. The V segment lost 6 bases and the J segment 7 bases; nucleotides outside the gene matches: 8. Germline CDR1 is SQVTM and CDR2 is ANQGSEA. CDR3 sequence reads: CSVPERERNEQFF. CDR3 nucleotides: TGCAGCGTGCCGGAGCGGGAGCGGAATGAGCAGTTCTTC.

CDR3 amino acids: CASSHQGVGTEAFF. In DNA form, the CDR3 reads TGCGCCAGCAGCCATCAGGGGGTAGGGACTGAAGCTTTCTTT. The chain couples TRBV4-3 to TRBJ1-1; 7 bases are shared with TRBD1. Germline-derived CDR1 and CDR2 are LGHNA and YSLEER. V trimming: 3 bases; J trimming: 5 bases; junction bases outside the gene matches: 6. The CDR3 contains 14 residues.

V usage is TRBV21-1 and J usage is TRBJ2-7; TRBD2, as called in the table, went unchecked against the DNA. TRBV21-1 is tagged as a pseudogene. This CDR3 is built from 13 residues. The chain's CDR3 is CASNPGLAAEQYF. CDR3 bases: TGTGCCAGCAACCCGGGACTAGCGGCCGAGCAGTACTTC.